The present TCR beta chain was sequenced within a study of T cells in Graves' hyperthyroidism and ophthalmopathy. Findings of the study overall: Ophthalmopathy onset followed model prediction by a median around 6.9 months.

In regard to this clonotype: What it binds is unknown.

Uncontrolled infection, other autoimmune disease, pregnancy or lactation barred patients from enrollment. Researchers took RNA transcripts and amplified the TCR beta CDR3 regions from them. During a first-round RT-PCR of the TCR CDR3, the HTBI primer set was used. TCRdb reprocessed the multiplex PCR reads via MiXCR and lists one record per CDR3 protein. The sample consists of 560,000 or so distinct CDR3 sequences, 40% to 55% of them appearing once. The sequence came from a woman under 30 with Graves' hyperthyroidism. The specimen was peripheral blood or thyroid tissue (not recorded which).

CDR3 sequence (DNA): TGTGCCAGCGGGGAAGCGCACGGGTCTATGCGCTACACCTTC. Its protein product is CASGEAHGSMRYTF. V usage is TRBV2 and J usage is TRBJ1-2; unclear D gene. The ends were cut back, 8 bases at V and 9 bases at J, with 22 bases in the middle. CDR1 and CDR2 (germline): SNHLY, FYNNEI. This CDR3 has 14 residues. Full variable domain (outside the CDR3, taken from reference TRBV2 and TRBJ1-2): EPEVTQTPSHQVTQMGQEVILRCVPISNHLYFYWYRQILGQKVEFLVSFYNNEISEKSEIFDDQFSVERPDGSNFTLKIRSTKLEDSAMYFCASGEAHGSMRYTFGSGTRLTVV.